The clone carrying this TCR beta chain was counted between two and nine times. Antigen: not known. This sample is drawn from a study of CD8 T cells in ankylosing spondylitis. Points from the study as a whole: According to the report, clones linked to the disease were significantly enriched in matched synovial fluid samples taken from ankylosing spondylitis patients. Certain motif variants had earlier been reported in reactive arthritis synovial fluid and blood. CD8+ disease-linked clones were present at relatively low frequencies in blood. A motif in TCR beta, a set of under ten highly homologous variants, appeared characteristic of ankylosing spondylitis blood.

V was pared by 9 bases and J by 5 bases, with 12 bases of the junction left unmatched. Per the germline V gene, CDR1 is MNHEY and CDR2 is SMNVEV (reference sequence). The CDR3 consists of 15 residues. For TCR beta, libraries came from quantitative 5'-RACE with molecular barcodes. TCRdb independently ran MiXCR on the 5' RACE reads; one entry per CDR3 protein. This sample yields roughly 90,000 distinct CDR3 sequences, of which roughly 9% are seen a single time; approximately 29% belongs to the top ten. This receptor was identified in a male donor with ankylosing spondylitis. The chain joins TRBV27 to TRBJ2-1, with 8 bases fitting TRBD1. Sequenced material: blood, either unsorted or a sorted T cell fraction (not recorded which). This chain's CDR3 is CASGPTGTGDNEQFF. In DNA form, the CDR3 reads TGTGCCAGTGGACCCACCGGGACAGGAGACAATGAGCAGTTCTTC.